This TCR beta chain was sequenced in a study of blood T cell repertoires in COVID-19. Profiled with immunoSEQ multiplex PCR; TCRdb holds only in-frame clones, not every one. In the table there are some 700,000 clones, about nine tenths of which are singletons. The CDR3 has 14 amino acids. Germline CDR1 MNHEY, CDR2 SVGAGI. Trimming pared 8 bases from V and 0 bases from J, leaving 10 bases between. Material for sequencing was peripheral blood. This sequence joins TRBV6-5 and TRBJ2-2, with D unclear. The source is a woman younger than 30 with acute or convalescent COVID-19. The CDR3 sequence: CASPRPSNTGELFF. DNA for the CDR3: TGTGCCAGCCCCCGTCCCTCGAACACCGGGGAGCTGTTTTTT.